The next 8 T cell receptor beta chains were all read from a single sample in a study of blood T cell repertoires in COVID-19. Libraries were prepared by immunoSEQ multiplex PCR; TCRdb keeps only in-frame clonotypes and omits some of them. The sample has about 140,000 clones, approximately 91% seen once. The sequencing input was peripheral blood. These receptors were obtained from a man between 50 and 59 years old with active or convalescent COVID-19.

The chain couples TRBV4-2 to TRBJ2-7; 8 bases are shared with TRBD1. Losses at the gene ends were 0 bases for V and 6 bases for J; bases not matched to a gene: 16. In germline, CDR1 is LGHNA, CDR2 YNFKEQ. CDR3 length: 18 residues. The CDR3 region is CASSQEFTPGQAVSEQYF. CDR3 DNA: TGTGCCAGCAGCCAAGAGTTCACTCCGGGACAGGCGGTGAGCGAGCAGTACTTC.

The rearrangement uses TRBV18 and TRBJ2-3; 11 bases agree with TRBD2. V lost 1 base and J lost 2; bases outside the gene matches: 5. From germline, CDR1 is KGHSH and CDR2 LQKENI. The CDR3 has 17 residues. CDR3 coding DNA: TGTGCCAGCTCACCACTTCTGACTAGCGGGAACACAGATACGCAGTATTTT. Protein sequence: CASSPLLTSGNTDTQYF.

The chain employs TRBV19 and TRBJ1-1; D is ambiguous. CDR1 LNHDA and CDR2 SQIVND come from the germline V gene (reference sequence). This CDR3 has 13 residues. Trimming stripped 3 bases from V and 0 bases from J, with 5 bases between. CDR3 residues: CASSISVNTEAFF. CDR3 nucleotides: TGTGCCAGTAGTATCTCGGTGAACACTGAAGCTTTCTTT.

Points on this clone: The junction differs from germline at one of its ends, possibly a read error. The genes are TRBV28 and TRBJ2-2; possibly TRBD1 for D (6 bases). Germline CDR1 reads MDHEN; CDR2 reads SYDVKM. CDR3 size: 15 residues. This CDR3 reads CASSLYQGNAGELFF. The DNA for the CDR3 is TGTGCCAGCAGTTTATACCAGGGGAACGCCGGGGAGCTGTTTTTT.

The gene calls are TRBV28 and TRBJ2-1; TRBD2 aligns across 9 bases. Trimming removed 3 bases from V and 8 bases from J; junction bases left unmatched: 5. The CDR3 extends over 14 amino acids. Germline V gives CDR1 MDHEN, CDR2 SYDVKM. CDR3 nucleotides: TGTGCCAGCAGTTTCGTCCTAGCGGGATATGAGCAGTTCTTC. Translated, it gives CASSFVLAGYEQFF.

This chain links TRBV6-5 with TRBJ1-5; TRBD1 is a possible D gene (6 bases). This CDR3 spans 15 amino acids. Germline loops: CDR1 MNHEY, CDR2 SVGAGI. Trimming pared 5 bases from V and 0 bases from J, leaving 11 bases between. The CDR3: CASSRDNYSNQPQHF. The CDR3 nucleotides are TGTGCCAGCAGTCGGGACAACTATAGCAATCAGCCCCAGCATTTT.

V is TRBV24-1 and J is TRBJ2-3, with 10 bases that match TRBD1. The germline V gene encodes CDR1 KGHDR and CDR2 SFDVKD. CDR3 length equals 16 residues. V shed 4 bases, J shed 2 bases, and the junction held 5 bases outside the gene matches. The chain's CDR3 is CATSERTGGNTDTQYF. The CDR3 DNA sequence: TGTGCCACCAGTGAAAGGACAGGGGGGAACACAGATACGCAGTATTTT.

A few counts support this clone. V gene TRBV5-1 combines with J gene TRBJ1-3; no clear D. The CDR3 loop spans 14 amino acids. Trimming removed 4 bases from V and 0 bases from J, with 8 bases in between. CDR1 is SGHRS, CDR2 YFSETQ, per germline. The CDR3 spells CASSPQFSGNTIYF. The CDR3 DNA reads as TGCGCCAGCAGCCCACAGTTCTCTGGAAACACCATATATTTT.